The 24 T cell receptor beta chains below were found in one sample sequenced in a study of cytomegalovirus exposure and HLA in healthy donors. The PCR used 60 Vbeta and 13 Jbeta primers. The assay was immunoSEQ multiplex PCR, and TCRdb's table has in-frame clones only and misses some. Counted here are 150,000 or so clones, just under 80% occurring once; the ten biggest clones make up more than 6%. Specimen: PBMCs. These receptors were collected from a woman in her 40s in good health and CMV-seropositive.

This chain links TRBV5-1 with TRBJ2-5; maybe TRBD2 (6 bases). V lost 0 bases and J lost 5, with 17 bases in between. The CDR3 is 16 residues long. The V gene's germline CDR1 is SGHRS and CDR2 YFSETQ. The CDR3 coding sequence is TGCGCCAGCAGCTTGGCCCCTTCGGGCGGGGTGGAGACCCAGTACTTC. Its protein is CASSLAPSGGVETQYF.

The chain couples TRBV7-2 to TRBJ2-1; a weak D match, TRBD1 (6 bases). CDR1 is SGHTA and CDR2 is FQGNSA in the germline V gene. The CDR3 runs 13 residues. The germline V and J ends were trimmed by 5 bases and 10 bases, with 15 bases remaining between them. The CDR3 spells CASSQTTGTEQFF. The CDR3 bases are TGTGCCAGCAGCCAAACTACAGGGACAGAGCAGTTCTTC.

This chain joins TRBV9 and TRBJ2-3; D is uncertain. Per germline, CDR1 SGDLS and CDR2 YYNGEE. V lost 0 bases and J lost 2, with 7 bases in between. This CDR3 has 14 amino acids. CDR3 sequence reads: CASSVVGVTDTQYF. Written as DNA, the CDR3 is TGTGCCAGCAGCGTAGTAGGAGTCACAGATACGCAGTATTTT.

This chain joins TRBV19 and TRBJ2-3; TRBD2 matches 8 bases. V dropped 5 bases and J dropped 4; count of bases not matched to a gene: 8. In germline, CDR1 is LNHDA, CDR2 SQIVND (reference sequence). The CDR3 consists of 15 residues. This CDR3 is CASSEGLGTADTQYF. In DNA, the CDR3 is TGTGCCAGTAGTGAGGGACTAGGGACTGCAGATACGCAGTATTTT. Full variable domain (outside the CDR3, taken from reference TRBV19 and TRBJ2-3): DGGITQSPKYLFRKEGQNVTLSCEQNLNHDAMYWYRQDPGQGLRLIYYSQIVNDFQKGDIAEGYSVSREKKESFPLTVTSAQKNPTAFYLCASSEGLGTADTQYFGPGTRLTVL.

This clone turned up a few times. J is TRBJ1-1 and V is TRBV5-1; D is perhaps TRBD1 (5 bases). V lost 0 bases to trimming and J lost 2 bases, with 8 bases between them. The CDR3 consists of 14 residues. The germline gives CDR1 SGHRS, CDR2 YFSETQ. In DNA, the CDR3 is TGCGCCAGCAGCTTGGTTGGGGCAAACACTGAAGCTTTCTTT. It yields the protein CASSLVGANTEAFF.

The chain links TRBV4-1 to TRBJ1-5; perhaps TRBD1 as D (5 bases). Trimming stripped 5 bases from V and 2 bases from J, with 16 bases between. The CDR3 is 16 residues long. Germline values: CDR1 MGHRA, CDR2 YSYEKL. CDR3 loop: CASSLTGIAGNQPQHF. The CDR3 bases are TGCGCCAGCAGCTTAACAGGTATCGCGGGCAATCAGCCCCAGCATTTT.

The V call is TRBV6-1, the J call TRBJ1-1; no reliable D call. CDR1 and CDR2 from the germline V gene are MNHNS and SASEGT. This CDR3 has 14 residues. Trimming cost V 4 bases and J 5 bases, with 14 bases left between them. The CDR3 region is CASSVKFAGTEAFF. For the CDR3, the DNA is TGTGCCAGCAGTGTTAAGTTTGCGGGAACTGAAGCTTTCTTT.

This sequence joins TRBV5-1 and TRBJ1-1; 7 bases agree with TRBD1. The germline gives CDR1 SGHRS, CDR2 YFSETQ. V gave up 0 bases and J gave up 0 bases; unmatched junction bases: 2. The CDR3 totals 15 residues. CDR3 coding DNA: TGCGCCAGCAGCTTGGGCGGACAGGTGAACACTGAAGCTTTCTTT. It is translated as CASSLGGQVNTEAFF.

This clone was observed a handful of times. The J gene is TRBJ1-2, the V gene TRBV30; D gene uncertain. With 5 bases removed from V and 5 bases from J, the gap between germline ends came to 15 bases. The V gene's germline CDR1 is GTSNPN and CDR2 SVGIG (reference sequence). The CDR3 loop spans 13 amino acids. CDR3 loop: CAWLLGVGYGYTF. CDR3 coding DNA: TGTGCCTGGCTACTTGGCGTCGGGTATGGCTACACCTTC.

This clone showed up just a few times. The chain combines TRBV11-2 with TRBJ1-1, with 8 bases identical to TRBD1. V shed 5 bases and J 4 bases; nucleotides not matched to a gene: 9. Germline V lookup: CDR1 SGHAT, CDR2 FQNNGV. The CDR3 loop spans 15 amino acids. CDR3 in DNA: TGTGCCAGCAGCCCCCAGGGGGCATGGGCCACTGAAGCTTTCTTT. Translated, it gives CASSPQGAWATEAFF.

V and J are TRBV20-1 and TRBJ1-2; D is ambiguous. The CDR3 contains 10 residues. CDR1 and CDR2 from the germline V gene are DFQATT and SNEGSKA (reference sequence). The V end lost 5 bases, the J end lost 7 bases, and 8 bases lay between the germline ends. CDR3: CSAWSLGYTF. CDR3 sequence (DNA): TGCAGTGCTTGGAGCCTTGGCTACACCTTC.

This clone was counted only a few times. The chain carries TRBV5-5 and TRBJ2-7, with 9 bases aligning to TRBD1. The germline V gene encodes CDR1 SGHKS and CDR2 YYEKEE (reference sequence). J was trimmed by 3 bases and V by 4 bases; bases with no gene match: 8. The CDR3 contains 15 residues. The CDR3 sequence: CASSTGTGPSYEQYF. CDR3 in DNA: TGTGCCAGCAGCACTGGGACAGGGCCAAGCTACGAGCAGTACTTC.

V and J are TRBV7-3 and TRBJ2-5, with 8 bases matching TRBD2. From germline, CDR1 is SGHTA and CDR2 FQGTGA. With 3 bases clipped from V and 0 bases from J, the junction kept 6 bases outside the gene matches. CDR3 length: 16 amino acids. In nucleotides, the CDR3 is TGTGCCAGCAGCTTGTTCGGGGGGGCTAACCAAGAGACCCAGTACTTC. Protein: CASSLFGGANQETQYF.

V gene TRBV6-4 combines with J gene TRBJ2-7; D unresolved. Deletions cut 2 bases from V and 3 bases from J, with 5 bases between. In germline, CDR1 is MRHNA, CDR2 SNTAGT. This CDR3 region has 12 residues. The DNA of the CDR3 is TGTGCCAGCAGTGACCCCTACTACGAGCAGTACTTC. Its translation is CASSDPYYEQYF.

The CDR3 sequence: CASSIDHQGGRNGYTF. Written as DNA, the CDR3 is TGTGCCAGTAGTATAGACCATCAGGGAGGTCGGAATGGCTACACCTTC. The gene calls are TRBV19 and TRBJ1-2; weak D call: TRBD1 (5 bases). The ends were cut back, 0 bases at V and 6 bases at J, with 17 bases in the middle. Germline CDR1 LNHDA, CDR2 SQIVND (reference sequence). The CDR3 runs to 16 residues.

This chain joins TRBV6-5 and TRBJ2-3; possibly TRBD2 for D (5 bases). The germline V gene encodes CDR1 MNHEY and CDR2 SVGAGI. Trimming stripped 5 bases from V and 0 bases from J, with 6 bases between. The CDR3 runs 13 residues. Here the CDR3 DNA reads TGTGCCAGCAGTGCGGGCAGCACAGATACGCAGTATTTT. It translates to CASSAGSTDTQYF.

V gene TRBV28 combines with J gene TRBJ1-1; D possibly corresponds to TRBD1 (6 bases). Per the germline V gene, CDR1 is MDHEN and CDR2 is SYDVKM. This CDR3 is built from 14 residues. Trimming removed 6 bases from V and 5 bases from J, with 16 bases in between. CDR3: CASSRGGLLTEAFF. The CDR3 nucleotides are TGTGCCAGCAGCCGCGGGGGCTTATTGACTGAAGCTTTCTTT.

The chain has TRBV30 and TRBJ1-1, with D unresolved. Germline assignment: CDR1 GTSNPN and CDR2 SVGIG (reference sequence). The CDR3 contains 12 residues. V lost 8 bases, J lost 3 bases, and 13 bases lay in between. The CDR3 coding sequence is TGTGCCCTCGAATTCCAGTACACTGAAGCTTTCTTT. As protein: CALEFQYTEAFF.

The J gene is TRBJ1-2, the V gene TRBV5-1, with 8 bases that match TRBD1. The J segment lost 7 bases and the V segment lost 4 bases, leaving 9 bases of the junction unmatched. The CDR3 covers 14 residues. Germline values: CDR1 SGHRS, CDR2 YFSETQ. CDR3 sequence: CASSPDREDGGYTF. The CDR3 DNA follows: TGCGCCAGCAGCCCGGACAGGGAGGATGGTGGCTACACCTTC.

The V and J genes are TRBV28 and TRBJ2-6, with D unclear. Germline V lookup: CDR1 MDHEN, CDR2 SYDVKM. CDR3 size: 15 residues. Deletions cut 2 bases from V and 0 bases from J, with 5 bases between. The CDR3 region has the DNA TGTGCCAGCAGTTTACCCATCTCTGGGGCCAACGTCCTGACTTTC. It translates to CASSLPISGANVLTF.

CDR3 sequence: CASSLQQANTEAFF. For the CDR3, the DNA is TGTGCCAGTAGTCTACAACAGGCGAACACTGAAGCTTTCTTT. V and J are TRBV19 and TRBJ1-1; TRBD1 might be the D (5 bases). Trimming removed 5 bases at V and 1 base at J, with 11 bases between. From germline, CDR1 is LNHDA and CDR2 SQIVND (reference sequence). The CDR3 runs to 14 residues. The whole variable domain, remainder taken from reference TRBV19 and TRBJ1-1, is DGGITQSPKYLFRKEGQNVTLSCEQNLNHDAMYWYRQDPGQGLRLIYYSQIVNDFQKGDIAEGYSVSREKKESFPLTVTSAQKNPTAFYLCASSLQQANTEAFFGQGTRLTVV.

The rearrangement joins TRBV9 to TRBJ2-1, with a possible D match to TRBD1 (6 bases). The CDR3 is made up of 16 amino acids. V lost 1 base and J 1 base, leaving 12 bases between the germline ends. CDR1 and CDR2 from the germline V gene are SGDLS and YYNGEE. The CDR3 protein is CASSVLGAHSYNEQFF. The CDR3 region has the DNA TGTGCCAGCAGCGTATTGGGGGCCCATTCCTACAATGAGCAGTTCTTC.

J is TRBJ1-6 and V is TRBV27, with a tentative D call TRBD1 (5 bases). The CDR3 is 13 amino acids. Germline values: CDR1 MNHEY, CDR2 SMNVEV (reference sequence). The ends were cut back, 5 bases at V and 14 bases at J, with 16 bases in the middle. CDR3 sequence reads: CASSITARRALHF. The CDR3 nucleotides are TGTGCCAGCAGTATTACAGCGCGCAGGGCCCTCCACTTT.

V is TRBV4-1 and J is TRBJ2-3, with TRBD2 matching over 10 bases. Germline-derived CDR1 and CDR2 are MGHRA and YSYEKL. The CDR3 is 15 amino acids. V shed 3 bases and J 1 base; nucleotides not matched to a gene: 1. The CDR3 region is CASSQLAGGTDTQYF. CDR3 DNA: TGCGCCAGCAGCCAGCTAGCGGGGGGCACAGATACGCAGTATTTT.